A selection of T cell receptor beta chains follows, all from one sample in a study of patients and donors after allogeneic stem cell transplantation. MiXCR, run by TCRdb on the RT-PCR reads, gives a single entry per CDR3 protein. The sample holds about 410,000 distinct CDR3 sequences, roughly 17% seen once. The sequenced sample was blood, either unsorted or a sorted T cell fraction (not recorded which). These TCRs come from a human donor who was either an allogeneic HSCT recipient or a stem cell or donor lymphocyte infusion donor (not recorded which). It is not recorded whose cells these are; they may come from a transplant donor. CDR3s include the opening cysteine and the closing phenylalanine or tryptophan. Fields, in order: J gene, clone size, D gene, V gene, CDR3 protein, CDR3 DNA. The D gene is left open where the match is weak. Not all rows give a size; the values are once, few, many and, for expanded clones, a class.

>TRBJ1-1|.|.|TRBV9
CASSAVDRMNTEAFF
TGTGCCAGCAGCGCTGTAGACAGGATGAACACTGAAGCTTTCTTT
>TRBJ2-7|.|.|TRBV4-1
CASSQAGPPSPYEQYF
TGCGCCAGCAGCCAAGCCGGCCCCCCAAGTCCCTACGAGCAGTACTTC
>TRBJ2-7|few|.|TRBV7-9
CASSPTKLGSSYEQYF
TGTGCCAGCAGCCCAACGAAGTTGGGGAGCTCCTACGAGCAGTACTTC
>TRBJ2-1|few|TRBD2|TRBV20-1
CSARDLGLAYEQFF
TGCAGTGCTAGAGATTTGGGACTAGCGTATGAGCAGTTCTTC
>TRBJ1-5|.|TRBD1|TRBV12-5
CASGLDRGNQPQHF
TGTGCTAGTGGTTTGGACAGGGGGAATCAGCCCCAGCATTTT
>TRBJ2-6|few|.|TRBV7-3
CASSLRQAPFLTF
TGTGCCAGCAGCTTACGGCAGGCCCCATTCCTGACTTTC
>TRBJ1-1|.|.|TRBV11-1
CASSLVSREGEAFF
TGTGCCAGCAGCTTAGTCAGCAGGGAGGGTGAAGCTTTCTTT
>TRBJ2-1|many|.|TRBV20-1
CSARRSGHNEQFF
TGCAGTGCTAGACGAAGCGGGCACAATGAGCAGTTCTTC
>TRBJ2-3|many|.|TRBV5-1
CASTFSRLGEGTDTQYF
TGCGCCAGCACCTTCAGCCGTCTCGGGGAAGGCACAGATACGCAGTATTTT
>TRBJ2-6|.|.|TRBV7-8
CASSYPRGQGSSGANVLTF
TGTGCCAGCAGCTATCCCCGGGGGCAGGGATCGTCTGGGGCCAACGTCCTGACTTTC
>TRBJ1-1|.|.|TRBV5-5
CASSLNRLYEAFF
TGTGCCAGCAGCTTGAACAGGCTGTATGAAGCTTTCTTT
>TRBJ1-1|.|.|TRBV19
CASSIFGLKNTEAFF
TGTGCCAGTAGTATTTTTGGACTGAAGAACACTGAAGCTTTCTTT
>TRBJ1-2|few|.|TRBV3-1
CASSQVGRKGSNYGYTF
TGTGCCAGCAGCCAAGTGGGACGGAAGGGTTCTAACTATGGCTACACCTTC
>TRBJ1-5|many|.|TRBV12-3/TRBV12-4
CASSLREGPQHF
TGTGCCAGCAGTTTACGGGAGGGGCCCCAGCATTTT
>TRBJ2-2|.|TRBD2|TRBV2
CASSGTSGRGTGELFF
TGTGCCAGCAGCGGGACTAGCGGGAGAGGCACCGGGGAGCTGTTTTTT
>TRBJ1-2|.|TRBD1|TRBV30
CAWQGAQLGYTF
TGTGCCTGGCAGGGGGCCCAGTTGGGCTACACCTTC
>TRBJ2-1|few|TRBD2|TRBV9
CASSVEGTSVDEQFF
TGTGCCAGCAGCGTAGAGGGGACTAGCGTGGACGAGCAGTTCTTC
>TRBJ2-1|.|TRBD2|TRBV5-4
CASSPGLAPAINEQFF
TGTGCCAGCAGCCCAGGACTAGCGCCCGCAATCAATGAGCAGTTCTTC
>TRBJ2-7|few|TRBD2|TRBV12-3/TRBV12-4
CASSELAGVSYEQYF
TGTGCCAGCAGTGAACTAGCGGGGGTGTCCTACGAGCAGTACTTC
>TRBJ1-2|.|.|TRBV20-1
CSDLYGYTF
TGCAGTGACCTCTATGGCTACACCTTC
>TRBJ1-2|many|.|TRBV29-1
CSVERGYGYTF
TGCAGCGTTGAAAGGGGTTATGGCTACACCTTC
>TRBJ2-7|.|.|TRBV5-6
CASSRQRKTYEQYF
TGTGCCAGCAGCAGACAGAGAAAAACCTACGAGCAGTACTTC
>TRBJ1-4|many|.|TRBV5-1
CASSLGGLGEKLFF
TGCGCCAGCAGCTTGGGGGGCCTCGGTGAAAAACTGTTTTTT
>TRBJ2-7|.|.|TRBV25-1
CASSDPRGLSSYEQYF
TGTGCCAGCAGTGATCCTCGGGGCCTCAGCTCCTACGAGCAGTACTTC
>TRBJ2-5|.|.|TRBV6-5
CASSYSRTSETQYF
TGTGCCAGCAGTTACTCAAGAACTAGCGAGACCCAGTACTTC
>TRBJ2-5|.|TRBD2|TRBV4-1
CASSQETGVGLAGAHQETQYF
TGCGCCAGCAGCCAAGAAACGGGGGTCGGGCTAGCGGGGGCCCACCAAGAGACCCAGTACTTC
>TRBJ2-3|.|TRBD2|TRBV3-1
CASSRRLAGSSTDTQYF
TGTGCCAGCAGCCGCAGACTAGCGGGCTCTAGCACAGATACGCAGTATTTT
>TRBJ2-5|.|.|TRBV4-2
CASSQDTSRRETQYF
TGTGCCAGCAGCCAAGATACTAGTAGGCGGGAGACCCAGTACTTC
>TRBJ2-1|.|TRBD1|TRBV12-3/TRBV12-4
CASSFDPVQGAYEQFF
TGTGCCAGCAGTTTCGATCCGGTACAGGGGGCCTATGAGCAGTTCTTC
>TRBJ1-1|.|.|TRBV4-1
CASSQDTWDPEAFF
TGCGCCAGCAGCCAAGACACATGGGATCCTGAAGCTTTCTTT
>TRBJ2-5|few|.|TRBV7-8
CASSFRMYQETQYF
TGTGCCAGCAGCTTTAGGATGTACCAAGAGACCCAGTACTTC
>TRBJ2-1|few|TRBD1|TRBV5-4
CASSFLQGATNEQFF
TGTGCCAGCAGCTTCTTACAGGGGGCGACCAATGAGCAGTTCTTC
>TRBJ2-1|.|.|TRBV12-3/TRBV12-4
CASSLSKRVSSYNEQFF
TGTGCCAGCAGTTTATCCAAGCGGGTGAGCTCCTACAATGAGCAGTTCTTC
>TRBJ2-2|.|.|TRBV7-9
CAMEALRRITGELFF
TGTGCCATGGAAGCCCTTCGGCGGATCACCGGGGAGCTGTTTTTT
>TRBJ2-7|few|TRBD2|TRBV6-1
CASSPRGGSSYEQYF
TGTGCCAGCAGTCCCCGGGGCGGGAGCTCCTACGAGCAGTACTTC
>TRBJ2-3|.|.|TRBV7-2
CASSLGRANTDTQYF
TGTGCCAGCAGCTTAGGGAGGGCTAACACAGATACGCAGTATTTT
>TRBJ1-1|.|.|TRBV29-1
CSVQLGFFRSNTEAFF
TGCAGCGTACAACTGGGGTTTTTTCGAAGTAACACTGAAGCTTTCTTT
>TRBJ1-1|.|.|TRBV20-1
CSARATVPEAFF
TGCAGTGCTAGGGCGACAGTCCCTGAAGCTTTCTTT
>TRBJ2-3|few|TRBD1|TRBV10-3
CAISEPGQGSPDTQYF
TGTGCCATCAGTGAGCCGGGACAGGGTTCCCCAGATACGCAGTATTTT
>TRBJ2-1|few|TRBD2|TRBV7-3
CASSLTGGSGRKGNEQFF
TGTGCCAGCAGCTTAACGGGAGGTAGCGGGAGGAAGGGCAATGAGCAGTTCTTC
>TRBJ2-2|few|.|TRBV6-1
CAARDGHNTGELFF
TGTGCCGCCCGGGACGGCCACAACACCGGGGAGCTGTTTTTT
>TRBJ2-3|.|TRBD2|TRBV7-9
CASSSTSGGAGDTQYF
TGTGCCAGCAGCTCGACTAGCGGGGGGGCCGGAGATACGCAGTATTTT
>TRBJ1-1|few|TRBD1|TRBV7-9
CASSLSRGDEAFF
TGTGCCAGCAGCTTGAGCAGGGGGGACGAAGCTTTCTTT
>TRBJ1-4|.|TRBD1|TRBV7-8
CASSSDRGVNEKLFF
TGTGCCAGCAGCTCAGACAGGGGCGTTAATGAAAAACTGTTTTTT
>TRBJ2-3|few|TRBD2|TRBV5-6
CASSLGSGGRTDTQYF
TGTGCCAGCAGCTTGGGCTCGGGGGGGCGCACAGATACGCAGTATTTT
>TRBJ1-6|.|.|TRBV5-1
CASSFTDSLNSPLHF
TGCGCCAGCAGCTTTACGGACAGTTTGAATTCACCCCTCCACTTT
>TRBJ1-5|.|.|TRBV12-3/TRBV12-4
CASSSLGIQPQHF
TGTGCCAGCAGTTCACTGGGCATTCAGCCCCAGCATTTT
>TRBJ1-1|few|.|TRBV2
CASSEMGRTEAFF
TGTGCCAGCAGTGAAATGGGGCGCACTGAAGCTTTCTTT
>TRBJ1-1|few|.|TRBV11-2
CASSSSRGNTEAFF
TGTGCCAGCAGCTCAAGCCGGGGAAACACTGAAGCTTTCTTT
>TRBJ2-5|.|TRBD1|TRBV5-1
CASSPEGGPGQETQYF
TGCGCCAGCAGCCCGGAAGGGGGCCCAGGGCAAGAGACCCAGTACTTC
>TRBJ2-5|many|.|TRBV20-1
CSLGLMRETQYF
TGCAGTTTAGGACTCATGAGGGAGACCCAGTACTTC
>TRBJ2-7|.|TRBD1|TRBV4-1
CASSQVPGGVKSYEQYF
TGCGCCAGCAGCCAAGTCCCAGGGGGAGTAAAATCCTACGAGCAGTACTTC
>TRBJ1-1|few|TRBD1|TRBV5-1
CASSSPDRGRGTEAFF
TGCGCCAGCAGCTCCCCCGACAGGGGGCGCGGGACTGAAGCTTTCTTT